This record concerns one TCR beta chain sequence. Its antigen is as yet unknown. The data were taken from a study of cytomegalovirus exposure and HLA in healthy donors. Study conclusions and caveats: No immune exposure information besides CMV serostatus was available. Earlier analysis looked at TCR beta V segments, and most were productive about 90% or about 30% of the time.

Vbeta (60) and Jbeta (13) primers were used in the PCR. Sequenced by immunoSEQ multiplex PCR; TCRdb stores in-frame clones only, minus some. The sample contains some 180,000 clones, around 85% of which appear only once. The CDR3 contains 13 residues. V shed 5 bases and J 9 bases; nucleotides not matched to a gene: 6. Germline V gene sequence: CDR1 MNHEY, CDR2 SVGAGI. V gene TRBV6-5 combines with J gene TRBJ2-1; 8 bases are shared with TRBD1. Sequencing was done on a sample of PBMCs. This clonotype was sampled from a male donor in good health and CMV-seronegative. The CDR3 DNA sequence: TGTGCCAGCAGTGTGGACAGGGACACTGAGCAGTTCTTC. The encoded protein is CASSVDRDTEQFF.